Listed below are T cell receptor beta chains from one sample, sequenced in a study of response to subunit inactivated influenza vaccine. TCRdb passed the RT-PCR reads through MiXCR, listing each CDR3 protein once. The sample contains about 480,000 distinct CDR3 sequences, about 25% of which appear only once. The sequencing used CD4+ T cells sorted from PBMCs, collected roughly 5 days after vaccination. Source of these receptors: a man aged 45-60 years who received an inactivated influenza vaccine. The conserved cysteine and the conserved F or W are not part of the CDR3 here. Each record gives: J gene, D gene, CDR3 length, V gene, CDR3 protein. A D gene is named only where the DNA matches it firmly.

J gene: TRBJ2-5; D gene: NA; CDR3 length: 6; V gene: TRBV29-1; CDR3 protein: SGGSQY
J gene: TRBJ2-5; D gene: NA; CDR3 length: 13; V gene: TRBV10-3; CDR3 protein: AISESSGNQETQY
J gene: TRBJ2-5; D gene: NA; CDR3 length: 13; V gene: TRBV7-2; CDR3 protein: ASSLGASWGETQY
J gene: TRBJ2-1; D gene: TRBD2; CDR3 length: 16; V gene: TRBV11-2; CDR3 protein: ASSLEGLAGATYNEQF
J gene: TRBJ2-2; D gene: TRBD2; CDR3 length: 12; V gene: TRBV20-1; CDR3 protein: SASPSGRGGELF
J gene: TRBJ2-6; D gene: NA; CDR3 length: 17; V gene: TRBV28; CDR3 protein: ASSLLIPGRYSGANVLT
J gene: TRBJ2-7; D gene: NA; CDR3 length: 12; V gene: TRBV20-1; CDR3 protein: SARRGGLSYEQY
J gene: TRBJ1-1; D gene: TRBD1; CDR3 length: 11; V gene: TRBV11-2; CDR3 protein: ASSLEGRGHAF
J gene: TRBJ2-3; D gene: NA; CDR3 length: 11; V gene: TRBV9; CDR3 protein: ASSEVASDTQY
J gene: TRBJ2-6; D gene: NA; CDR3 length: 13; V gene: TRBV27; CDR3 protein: ASRSGAAGANVLT
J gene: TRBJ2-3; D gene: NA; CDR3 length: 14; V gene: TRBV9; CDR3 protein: ASSPRRASVTDTQY
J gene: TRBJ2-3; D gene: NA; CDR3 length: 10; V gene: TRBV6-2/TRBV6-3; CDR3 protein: ASSYGPDTQY
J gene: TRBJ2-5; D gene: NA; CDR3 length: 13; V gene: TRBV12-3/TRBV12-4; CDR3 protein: ASSPGGAPQETQY
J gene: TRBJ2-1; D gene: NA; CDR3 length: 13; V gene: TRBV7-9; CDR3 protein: ASSLRGTPYNEQF
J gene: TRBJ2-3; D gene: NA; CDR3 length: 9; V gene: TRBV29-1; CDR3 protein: SAKSTDTQY
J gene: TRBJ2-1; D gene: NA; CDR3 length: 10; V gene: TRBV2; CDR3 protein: ASREDSNEQF
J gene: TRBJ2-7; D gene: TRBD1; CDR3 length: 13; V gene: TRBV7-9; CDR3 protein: ASSSPGTGSYEQY
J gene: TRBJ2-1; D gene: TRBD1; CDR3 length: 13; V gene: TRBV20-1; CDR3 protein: SAKAGTGVKNEQF
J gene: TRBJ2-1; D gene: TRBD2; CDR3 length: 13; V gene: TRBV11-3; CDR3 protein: ASSLGGSGNNEQF
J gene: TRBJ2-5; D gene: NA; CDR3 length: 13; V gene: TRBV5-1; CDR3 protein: ASKSQGVAEETQY
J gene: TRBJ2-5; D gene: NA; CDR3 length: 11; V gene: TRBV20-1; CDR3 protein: SATTGTKETQY
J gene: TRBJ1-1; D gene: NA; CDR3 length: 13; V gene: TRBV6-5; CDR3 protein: ASSYSGVGNTEAF
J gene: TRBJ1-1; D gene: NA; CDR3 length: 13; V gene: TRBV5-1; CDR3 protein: ASRRGGDLNTEAF
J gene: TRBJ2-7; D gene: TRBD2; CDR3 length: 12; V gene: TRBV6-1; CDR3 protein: ASSDLAGVYEQY
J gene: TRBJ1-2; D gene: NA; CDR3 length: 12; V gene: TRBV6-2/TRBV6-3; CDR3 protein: ASSPLAFGSGYT
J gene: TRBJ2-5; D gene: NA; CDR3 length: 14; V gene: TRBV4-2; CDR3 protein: ASSHLGLRGQETQY
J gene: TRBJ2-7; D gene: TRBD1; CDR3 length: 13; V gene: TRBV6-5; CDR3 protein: ASSYKTGNGHEQY
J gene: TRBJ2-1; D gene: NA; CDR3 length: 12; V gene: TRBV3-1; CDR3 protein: ASSQAAANNEQF
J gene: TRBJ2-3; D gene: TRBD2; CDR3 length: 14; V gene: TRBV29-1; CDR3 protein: SVLGTSGRIADTQY
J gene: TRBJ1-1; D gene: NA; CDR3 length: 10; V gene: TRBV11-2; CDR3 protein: ASTLDRTEAF
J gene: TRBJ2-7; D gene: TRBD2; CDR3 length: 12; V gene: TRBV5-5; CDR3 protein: ASSLSPGGYEQY
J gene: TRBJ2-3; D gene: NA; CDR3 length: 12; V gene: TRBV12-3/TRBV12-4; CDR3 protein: ASSSGSNTDTQY
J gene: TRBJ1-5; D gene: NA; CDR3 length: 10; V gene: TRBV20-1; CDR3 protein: SASRGRQPQH
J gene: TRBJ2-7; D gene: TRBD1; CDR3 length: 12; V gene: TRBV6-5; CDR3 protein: ASSYSDRVYEQY
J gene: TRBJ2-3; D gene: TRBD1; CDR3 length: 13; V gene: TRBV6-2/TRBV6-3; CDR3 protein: ASRPGQGFADTQY
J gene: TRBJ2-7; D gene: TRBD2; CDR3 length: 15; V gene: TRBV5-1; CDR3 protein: ASSGTSGRAFSYEQY
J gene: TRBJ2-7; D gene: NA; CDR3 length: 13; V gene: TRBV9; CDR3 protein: ASSPFPGANVEQY
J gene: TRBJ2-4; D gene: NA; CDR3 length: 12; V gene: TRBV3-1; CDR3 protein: ASSQRTGKNIQY
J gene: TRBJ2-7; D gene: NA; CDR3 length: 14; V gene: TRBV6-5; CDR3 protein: ASSYSPQGHSYEQY
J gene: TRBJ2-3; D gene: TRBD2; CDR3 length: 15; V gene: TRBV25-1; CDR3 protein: ASSDGVAGGDTDTQY